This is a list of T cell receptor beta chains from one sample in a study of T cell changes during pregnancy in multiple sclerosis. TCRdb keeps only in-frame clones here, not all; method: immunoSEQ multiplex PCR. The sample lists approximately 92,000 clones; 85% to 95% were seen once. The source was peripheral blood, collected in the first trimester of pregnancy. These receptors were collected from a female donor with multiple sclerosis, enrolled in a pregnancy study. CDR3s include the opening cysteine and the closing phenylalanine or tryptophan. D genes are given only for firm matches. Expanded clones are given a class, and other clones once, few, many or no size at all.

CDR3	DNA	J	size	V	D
CASSSDSSYEQYF	TGTGCCAGCAGCAGCGACTCCTCCTACGAGCAGTACTTC	TRBJ2-7	NA	TRBV9	NA
CASSSERGSNQPQHF	TGTGCCAGCTCTTCCGAGCGAGGGAGCAATCAGCCCCAGCATTTT	TRBJ1-5	NA	TRBV18	NA
CASGTSGRDTQYF	TGTGCCAGCGGGACTAGCGGGAGGGATACGCAGTATTTT	TRBJ2-3	few	TRBV19	TRBD2
CASSSILPGQGGYGYTF	TGTGCCAGCAGCTCCATCCTCCCGGGACAGGGGGGCTATGGCTACACCTTC	TRBJ1-2	NA	TRBV5-4	TRBD1
CASSLEAGFGYTF	TGTGCCAGCAGCTTAGAGGCAGGGTTTGGCTACACCTTC	TRBJ1-2	NA	TRBV7-9	NA
CASSSVTGTGAVAGELFF	TGTGCCAGCTCATCCGTAACCGGGACAGGGGCGGTCGCCGGGGAGCTGTTTTTT	TRBJ2-2	NA	TRBV18	TRBD1
CSVVAGNEETQYF	TGCAGCGTTGTAGCGGGAAACGAAGAGACCCAGTACTTC	TRBJ2-5	NA	TRBV29-1	TRBD2
CASSLIGGTIYF	TGTGCCAGTAGTCTAATCGGGGGCACCATATATTTT	TRBJ1-3	NA	TRBV19	NA
CAISAASGTSGTEQFF	TGTGCCATCAGCGCCGCTTCCGGGACTAGCGGGACAGAGCAGTTCTTC	TRBJ2-1	NA	TRBV10-3	TRBD2
CASSQGARAANIQYF	TGTGCCAGCAGCCAAGGGGCGAGAGCCGCAAACATTCAGTACTTC	TRBJ2-4	NA	TRBV14	NA
CASSIGQSYEQYF	TGTGCCAGTAGTATTGGCCAGTCCTACGAGCAGTACTTC	TRBJ2-7	NA	TRBV19	NA
CSVVGAPSGSGELFF	TGCAGCGTTGTGGGAGCCCCCTCGGGGTCCGGGGAGCTGTTTTTT	TRBJ2-2	NA	TRBV29-1	NA
CASSLGASGRAYNEQFF	TGTGCCAGCAGTTTAGGGGCTAGCGGGAGGGCCTACAATGAGCAGTTCTTC	TRBJ2-1	NA	TRBV28	TRBD2
CASSPGTANTDTQYF	TGTGCCAGCAGTCCCGGGACAGCAAATACAGATACGCAGTATTTT	TRBJ2-3	NA	TRBV6-1	TRBD1
CASSYSGGTRTEAFF	TGTGCCAGCAGTTACTCCGGGGGTACAAGGACTGAAGCTTTCTTT	TRBJ1-1	NA	TRBV6-6	NA
CSVEDLQGAVDTEAFF	TGCAGCGTTGAAGATCTACAGGGGGCGGTGGACACTGAAGCTTTCTTT	TRBJ1-1	many	TRBV29-1	TRBD1
CASSLGLRQTTKETQYF	TGCGCCAGCAGCCTCGGACTCAGGCAGACGACAAAAGAGACCCAGTACTTC	TRBJ2-5	once	TRBV5-1	NA
CASSPGQGTDTEAFF	TGTGCCAGCAGCCCAGGACAGGGGACCGACACTGAAGCTTTCTTT	TRBJ1-1	NA	TRBV11-3	TRBD1
CASSIGTDNEQFF	TGTGCCAGCAGCATCGGGACAGATAATGAGCAGTTCTTC	TRBJ2-1	NA	TRBV11-3	TRBD1
CASSPGLLLDTQYF	TGTGCCAGCAGCCCGGGACTGCTATTAGATACGCAGTATTTT	TRBJ2-3	once	TRBV27	NA
CASSLRTSGTGELFF	TGTGCCAGCAGCCTTCGGACTAGCGGGACCGGGGAGCTGTTTTTT	TRBJ2-2	NA	TRBV7-2	TRBD2
CASKKGFSYEQYF	TGTGCCAGCAAGAAGGGGTTCTCCTACGAGCAGTACTTC	TRBJ2-7	once	TRBV25-1	NA
CASSRGSDYEQYF	TGCGCCAGCAGCAGAGGTAGCGACTACGAGCAGTACTTC	TRBJ2-7	NA	TRBV5-1	NA
CASSYRREAGEQFF	TGTGCCAGCAGTTACCGCCGGGAGGCCGGTGAGCAGTTCTTC	TRBJ2-1	NA	TRBV6-6	TRBD2
CASSFILAGGLAQYF	TGTGCCAGCAGTTTCATCCTAGCGGGAGGGTTGGCGCAGTATTTT	TRBJ2-3	NA	TRBV27	TRBD2
CAINSPDSLSYNEQFF	TGTGCCATCAATTCCCCGGACAGTCTCTCCTACAATGAGCAGTTCTTC	TRBJ2-1	NA	TRBV10-3	NA
CASSILPMESPGELFF	TGTGCCAGTAGCATACTCCCAATGGAGAGCCCCGGGGAGCTGTTTTTT	TRBJ2-2	NA	TRBV19	NA
CASSYHPTSGEQFF	TGTGCCAGCAGTTACCATCCTACTAGCGGTGAGCAGTTCTTC	TRBJ2-1	NA	TRBV6-6	TRBD2
CASRGQGSYNEQFF	TGTGCCAGCAGGGGACAGGGCTCCTACAATGAGCAGTTCTTC	TRBJ2-1	NA	TRBV28	TRBD1
CASSLAGADTQYF	TGTGCCAGCAGTCTAGCGGGAGCAGATACGCAGTATTTT	TRBJ2-3	NA	TRBV6-6	TRBD2
CASSGPRGQFF	TGTGCCAGCAGCGGTCCCCGAGGGCAGTTCTTC	TRBJ2-1	NA	TRBV9	NA
CASSPTGKFYQPQHF	TGTGCCAGCAGCCCAACAGGGAAGTTTTATCAGCCCCAGCATTTT	TRBJ1-5	NA	TRBV7-8	NA
CASSLTGEGAYNEQFF	TGTGCCAGCAGCTTAACCGGAGAGGGGGCCTACAATGAGCAGTTCTTC	TRBJ2-1	NA	TRBV5-6	NA
CASSEAQPNYGYTF	TGTGCCAGCAGCGAGGCGCAGCCTAACTATGGCTACACCTTC	TRBJ1-2	NA	TRBV2	NA
CASKLAGVSEQYF	TGTGCCAGCAAACTAGCGGGAGTGTCCGAGCAGTACTTC	TRBJ2-7	NA	TRBV28	TRBD2
CASSILTGGDTEAFF	TGTGCCAGCAGTATATTAACAGGGGGGGACACTGAAGCTTTCTTT	TRBJ1-1	NA	TRBV7-6	TRBD1
CASSRTGGAGNEQFF	TGTGCCAGCAGTCGGACAGGGGGCGCAGGCAATGAGCAGTTCTTC	TRBJ2-1	NA	TRBV27	TRBD1
CASSTQVGNTIYF	TGTGCCAGCAGCACCCAGGTGGGAAACACCATATATTTT	TRBJ1-3	NA	TRBV28	NA
CASSRRGLNQPQHF	TGTGCCAGCAGCCGTCGGGGACTCAATCAGCCCCAGCATTTT	TRBJ1-5	NA	TRBV7-8	NA
CAWSLQGHYGYTF	TGTGCCTGGAGCTTACAGGGGCACTATGGCTACACCTTC	TRBJ1-2	NA	TRBV30	TRBD1
CASSGALDPYNEQFF	TGTGCCAGTAGTGGGGCCCTAGATCCCTACAATGAGCAGTTCTTC	TRBJ2-1	NA	TRBV19	NA
CASSSGLSAYEQYF	TGTGCCAGCAGCTCCGGTCTGTCCGCCTACGAGCAGTACTTC	TRBJ2-7	NA	TRBV13	NA
CASSIVPGTQHF	TGTGCCAGTAGTATAGTCCCCGGGACCCAGCATTTT	TRBJ1-5	NA	TRBV19	NA